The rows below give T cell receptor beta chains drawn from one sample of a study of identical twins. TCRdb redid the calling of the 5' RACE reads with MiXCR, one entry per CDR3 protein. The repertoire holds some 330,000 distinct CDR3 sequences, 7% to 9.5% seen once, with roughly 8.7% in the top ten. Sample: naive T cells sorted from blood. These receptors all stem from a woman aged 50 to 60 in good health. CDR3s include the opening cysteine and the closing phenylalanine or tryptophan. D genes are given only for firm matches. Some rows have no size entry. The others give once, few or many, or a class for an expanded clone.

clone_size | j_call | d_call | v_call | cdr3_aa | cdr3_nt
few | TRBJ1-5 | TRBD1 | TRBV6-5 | CASSYSHPGQGDNQPQHF | TGTGCCAGCAGTTACTCGCATCCGGGACAGGGCGACAATCAGCCCCAGCATTTT
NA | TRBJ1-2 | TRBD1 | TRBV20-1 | CSAADRVRGYTF | TGCAGTGCTGCGGACAGGGTGAGGGGCTACACCTTC
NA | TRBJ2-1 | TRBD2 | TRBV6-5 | CASSPRLAGGYEQFF | TGTGCCAGCAGTCCAAGACTAGCGGGAGGTTATGAGCAGTTCTTC
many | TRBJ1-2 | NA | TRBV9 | CASSGDRPRSGYGYTF | TGTGCCAGCAGCGGCGACAGGCCCCGAAGTGGCTATGGCTACACCTTC
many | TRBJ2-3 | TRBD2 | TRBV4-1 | CASSRLAGALDTDTQYF | TGCGCCAGCAGCCGACTAGCGGGAGCTTTGGATACAGATACGCAGTATTTT
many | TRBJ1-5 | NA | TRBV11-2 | CASSLEQGNQPQHF | TGTGCCAGCAGCTTAGAGCAGGGCAATCAGCCCCAGCATTTT
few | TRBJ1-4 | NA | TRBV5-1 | CASSWGGGSEKLFF | TGCGCCAGCAGCTGGGGCGGAGGATCTGAAAAACTGTTTTTT
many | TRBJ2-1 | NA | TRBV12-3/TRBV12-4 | CASSLFRDNEQFF | TGTGCCAGCAGTTTGTTTAGGGACAATGAGCAGTTCTTC
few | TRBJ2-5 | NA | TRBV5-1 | CASSRWNRVAETQYF | TGCGCCAGCAGCCGATGGAACAGGGTTGCGGAGACCCAGTACTTC
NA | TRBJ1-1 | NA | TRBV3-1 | CASSPGRQVNTEAFF | TGTGCCAGCAGTCCGGGTCGTCAAGTGAACACTGAAGCTTTCTTT
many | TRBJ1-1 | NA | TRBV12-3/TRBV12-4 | CASSLGGHTEAFF | TGTGCCAGCAGCTTAGGCGGTCACACTGAAGCTTTCTTT
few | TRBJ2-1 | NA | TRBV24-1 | CATSDLKPSSYNEQFF | TGTGCCACCAGTGATTTGAAACCTAGCTCCTACAATGAGCAGTTCTTC
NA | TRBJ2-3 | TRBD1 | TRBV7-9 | CASSHPRTGDIDTQYF | TGTGCCAGCAGCCACCCCCGGACAGGGGATATTGATACGCAGTATTTT
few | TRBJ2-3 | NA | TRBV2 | CASSEEGGRTDTQYF | TGTGCCAGCAGTGAGGAGGGGGGGCGAACAGATACGCAGTATTTT
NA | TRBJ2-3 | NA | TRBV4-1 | CASSQEARVGDTQYF | TGCGCCAGCAGCCAGGAAGCCAGGGTGGGAGATACGCAGTATTTT
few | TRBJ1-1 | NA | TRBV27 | CASSWGGFSEAFF | TGTGCCAGCAGTTGGGGGGGATTCTCTGAAGCTTTCTTT
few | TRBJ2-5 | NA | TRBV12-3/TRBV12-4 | CASGTPPAQYF | TGTGCCAGCGGGACACCTCCGGCCCAGTACTTC
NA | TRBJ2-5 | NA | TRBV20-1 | CSASNEDETQYF | TGCAGTGCTAGTAATGAGGACGAGACCCAGTACTTC
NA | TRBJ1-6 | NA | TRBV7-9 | CASSLPTWGGGDSPLHF | TGTGCCAGCAGCTTACCCACTTGGGGAGGAGGGGATTCACCCCTCCACTTT
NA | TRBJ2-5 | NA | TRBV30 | CAWERGVGKIQETQYF | TGTGCCTGGGAGAGGGGGGTTGGGAAAATCCAAGAGACCCAGTACTTC
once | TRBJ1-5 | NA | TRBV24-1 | CATSDGGVYQPQHF | TGTGCCACCAGTGACGGCGGGGTGTATCAGCCCCAGCATTTT
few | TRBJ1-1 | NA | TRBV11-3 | CASSLGRRDTEAFF | TGTGCCAGCAGCCTAGGCCGGAGGGATACTGAAGCTTTCTTT
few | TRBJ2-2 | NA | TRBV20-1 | CSARSAGNTGELFF | TGCAGTGCTAGATCGGCGGGTAACACCGGGGAGCTGTTTTTT
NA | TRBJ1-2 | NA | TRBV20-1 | CSAADTNYGYTF | TGCAGTGCCGCGGACACTAACTATGGCTACACCTTC
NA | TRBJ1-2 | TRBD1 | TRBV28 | CASSFRGPGGYTF | TGTGCCAGCAGCTTCAGGGGGCCGGGAGGCTACACCTTC
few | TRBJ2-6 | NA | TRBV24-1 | CATSPAGGSGANVLTF | TGTGCCACCAGTCCCGCAGGGGGGTCTGGGGCCAACGTCCTGACTTTC
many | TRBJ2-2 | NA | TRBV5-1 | CASSVPKNRVTGELFF | TGCGCCAGCAGCGTACCGAAGAACAGGGTAACCGGGGAGCTGTTTTTT
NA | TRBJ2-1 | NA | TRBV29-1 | CSVRGNEQFF | TGCAGCGTTAGGGGGAATGAGCAGTTCTTC
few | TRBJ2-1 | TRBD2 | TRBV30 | CAGGLASNEQFF | TGTGCTGGGGGACTAGCGAGTAATGAGCAGTTCTTC
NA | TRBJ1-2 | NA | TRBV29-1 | CSVSTNYGYTF | TGCAGCGTATCAACTAACTATGGCTACACCTTC
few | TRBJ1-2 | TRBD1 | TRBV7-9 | CASRVGGQGEGYTF | TGTGCCAGCAGGGTGGGCGGACAGGGTGAAGGCTACACCTTC
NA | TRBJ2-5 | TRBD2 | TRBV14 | CASSQEGWVVAGEETQYF | TGTGCCAGCAGCCAAGAGGGATGGGTAGTAGCGGGAGAAGAGACCCAGTACTTC
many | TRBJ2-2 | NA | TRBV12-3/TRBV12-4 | CASSPLLADRHGELFF | TGTGCCAGCAGTCCCCTACTAGCGGACAGGCACGGGGAGCTGTTTTTT
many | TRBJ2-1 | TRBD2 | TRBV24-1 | CATSDPGLAYNEQFF | TGTGCCACCAGTGATCCGGGACTAGCTTACAATGAGCAGTTCTTC
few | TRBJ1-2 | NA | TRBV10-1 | CASSESMGSNYGYTF | TGCGCCAGCAGTGAGTCGATGGGCAGCAACTATGGCTACACCTTC
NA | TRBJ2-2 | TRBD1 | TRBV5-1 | CASSVDRGPQTGELFF | TGCGCCAGCAGCGTCGACAGGGGTCCCCAAACCGGGGAGCTGTTTTTT
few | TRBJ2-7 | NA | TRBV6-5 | CASTDRPTALEQYF | TGTGCCAGCACCGACAGGCCCACCGCCCTCGAGCAGTACTTC
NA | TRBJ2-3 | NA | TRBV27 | CASSHWTRGEADTQYF | TGTGCCAGCAGTCACTGGACCAGGGGAGAAGCAGATACGCAGTATTTT
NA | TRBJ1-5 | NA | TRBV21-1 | CASSKVGTSNQPQHF | TGTGCCAGCAGCAAAGTTGGTACTAGCAATCAGCCCCAGCATTTT
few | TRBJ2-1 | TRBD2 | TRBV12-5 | CASALLAGDYNEQFF | TGTGCTAGTGCCCTACTCGCGGGAGACTACAATGAGCAGTTCTTC
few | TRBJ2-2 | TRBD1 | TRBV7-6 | CASSLTGGADTGELFF | TGTGCCAGCAGCTTAACAGGGGGCGCGGACACCGGGGAGCTGTTTTTT
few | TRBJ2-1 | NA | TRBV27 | CASSPDYLSYNEQFF | TGTGCCAGCAGTCCAGACTACCTCTCCTACAATGAGCAGTTCTTC
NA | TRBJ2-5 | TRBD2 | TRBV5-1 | CASSLVGTSGQETQYF | TGCGCCAGCAGCTTGGTCGGGACTAGCGGCCAAGAGACCCAGTACTTC
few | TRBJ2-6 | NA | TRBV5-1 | CASARLSSGANVLTF | TGCGCCAGTGCCCGCTTGAGCTCTGGGGCCAACGTCCTGACTTTC
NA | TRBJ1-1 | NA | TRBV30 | CAWSYGSEAFF | TGTGCCTGGAGTTACGGATCTGAAGCTTTCTTT
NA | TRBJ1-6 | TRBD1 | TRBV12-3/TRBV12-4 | CASSYRGSSYNSPLHF | TGTGCCAGCAGCTACAGGGGGAGCTCCTATAATTCACCCCTCCACTTT
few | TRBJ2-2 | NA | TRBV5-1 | CASSVQGVTNTGELFF | TGCGCCAGCAGCGTCCAAGGGGTGACGAACACCGGGGAGCTGTTTTTT
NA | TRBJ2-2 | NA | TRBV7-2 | CASSYKGGGELFF | TGTGCCAGCAGCTACAAGGGCGGCGGGGAGCTGTTTTTT
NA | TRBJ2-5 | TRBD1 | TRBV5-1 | CASSAGDRDAETQYF | TGCGCCAGCAGCGCCGGGGACAGGGATGCGGAGACCCAGTACTTC
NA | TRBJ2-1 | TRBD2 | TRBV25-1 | CASTWTSGYNEQFF | TGTGCCAGCACCTGGACTAGCGGTTACAATGAGCAGTTCTTC